This T cell receptor beta chain was sequenced during a study of neurological immune-mediated disorders. TCRdb reprocessed the 5' RACE reads via MiXCR and lists one record per CDR3 protein. The sample includes 35,000 to 40,000 distinct CDR3 sequences, about 9.9% seen only once; the top ten take 3.9%. This CDR3 has 16 residues. Germline V gives CDR1 MNHEY, CDR2 SVGAGI. Trimming took off 4 bases at V and 7 bases at J, with 20 bases between the two ends. There are many counts of this clonotype. V and J are TRBV6-5 and TRBJ2-1; D might be TRBD1 or TRBD2, each matching 6 bases. The material sequenced was CD4+ T cells from blood. This receptor was taken from a woman younger than 45 with HTLV-1-associated myelopathy (HAM/TSP). CDR3 amino acids: CASSSGGEAGWNEQFF. The CDR3, as DNA: TGTGCCAGCAGTTCCGGGGGCGAGGCGGGTTGGAATGAGCAGTTCTTC.